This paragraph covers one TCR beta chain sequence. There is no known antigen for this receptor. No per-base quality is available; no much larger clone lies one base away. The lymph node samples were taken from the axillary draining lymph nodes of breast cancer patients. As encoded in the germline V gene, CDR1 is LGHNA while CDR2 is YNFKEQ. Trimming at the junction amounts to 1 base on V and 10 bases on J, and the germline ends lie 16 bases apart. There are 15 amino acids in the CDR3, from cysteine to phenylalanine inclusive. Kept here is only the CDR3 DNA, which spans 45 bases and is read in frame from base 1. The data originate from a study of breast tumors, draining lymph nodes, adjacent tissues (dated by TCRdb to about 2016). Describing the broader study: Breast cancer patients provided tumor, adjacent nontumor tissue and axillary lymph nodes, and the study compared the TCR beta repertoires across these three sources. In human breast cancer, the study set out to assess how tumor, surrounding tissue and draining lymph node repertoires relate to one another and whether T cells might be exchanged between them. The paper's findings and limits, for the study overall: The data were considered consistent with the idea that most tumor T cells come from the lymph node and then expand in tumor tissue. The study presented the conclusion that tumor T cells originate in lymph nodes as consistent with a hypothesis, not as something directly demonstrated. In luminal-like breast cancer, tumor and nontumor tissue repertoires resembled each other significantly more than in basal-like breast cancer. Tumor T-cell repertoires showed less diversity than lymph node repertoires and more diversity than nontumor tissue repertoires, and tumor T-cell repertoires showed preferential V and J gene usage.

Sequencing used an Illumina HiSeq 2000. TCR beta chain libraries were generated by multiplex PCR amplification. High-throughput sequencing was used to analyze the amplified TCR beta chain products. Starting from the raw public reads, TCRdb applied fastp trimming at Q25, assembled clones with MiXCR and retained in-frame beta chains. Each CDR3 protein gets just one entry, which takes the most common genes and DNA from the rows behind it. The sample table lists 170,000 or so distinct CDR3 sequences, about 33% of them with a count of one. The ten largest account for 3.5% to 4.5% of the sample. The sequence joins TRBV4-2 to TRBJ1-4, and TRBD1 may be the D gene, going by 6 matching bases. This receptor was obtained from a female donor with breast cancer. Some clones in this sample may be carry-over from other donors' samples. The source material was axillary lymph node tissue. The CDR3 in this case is CASSQASGGSGKLFF. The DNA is TGTGCCAGCAGCCAAGCCTCGGGGGGCTCTGGAAAACTGTTTTTT.